This entry lists 11 T cell receptor beta chains sequenced from one sample in a study of T-cell reconstitution after alpha-beta-depleted transplantation in children. A TCRbeta library incorporating unique molecular identifiers was prepared. MiXCR, run by TCRdb on the PCR reads, gives a single entry per CDR3 protein. The data contain 450,000 to 600,000 distinct CDR3 sequences, approximately 30% of them singletons. The sample here was PBMCs from the stem cell graft donor, taken from the stem cell graft. The receptors derive from a human donor who donated a stem cell graft to a child with aplastic anemia.

This clonotype was detected only a few times. V and J are TRBV7-3 and TRBJ1-1; no reliable D call. V lost 2 bases and J lost 3, with 13 bases in between. Germline V gene sequence: CDR1 SGHTA, CDR2 FQGTGA. This CDR3 region has 15 residues. The CDR3 DNA reads TGTGCCAGCAGCTTATGGGTGAGGAAGGACACTGAAGCTTTCTTT. Its protein product is CASSLWVRKDTEAFF.

The chain joins TRBV2 to TRBJ2-1; D perhaps matches TRBD2 (6 bases). Looked up from germline, CDR1 is SNHLY and CDR2 is FYNNEI. This CDR3 comprises 13 residues. V gave up 6 bases and J gave up 10 bases, with 16 bases separating them. CDR3 loop: CASRDYLVKEQFF. The CDR3 coding sequence is TGTGCCAGCAGGGACTATCTTGTCAAGGAGCAGTTCTTC.

The V and J genes are TRBV28 and TRBJ2-7, with D tentatively TRBD1 (5 bases). The CDR3 runs 10 residues. The V and J ends lost 8 bases and 12 bases respectively, with 14 bases between them. The germline gives CDR1 MDHEN, CDR2 SYDVKM. CDR3 sequence reads: CASAIIRGYF. CDR3 nucleotide sequence: TGTGCCAGCGCCATAATAAGGGGGTACTTC.

As regards this clonotype: An end of the junction does not agree with germline; a read error may underlie this. The J gene is TRBJ2-5, the V gene TRBV25-1, with D tentatively TRBD2 (5 bases). This CDR3 has 11 amino acids. Germline loops: CDR1 MGHDK, CDR2 SYGVNS. DNA of the CDR3: TGTGCCAGCAGTGAGGAATACGGACTGAGCTTC. It encodes CASSEEYGLSF.

This sequence joins TRBV21-1 and TRBJ1-5. TRBV21-1 is flagged as a pseudogene. The CDR3 runs to 15 residues. CDR3 bases: TGTGCCAGCAGCAAAGGGGTACATAGCAATCAGCCCCAGCATTTT. Translation: CASSKGVHSNQPQHF.

V and J are TRBV18 and TRBJ2-1, with D uncertain. The CDR3 has 13 amino acids. V lost 4 bases and J 10 bases, leaving 14 bases between the germline ends. Germline V gene sequence: CDR1 KGHSH, CDR2 LQKENI. The CDR3: CASSLSGQAEQFF. CDR3 sequence (DNA): TGTGCCAGCTCACTCAGTGGGCAGGCAGAGCAGTTCTTC.

The gene calls are TRBV27 and TRBJ2-1; 10 positions agree with TRBD1. Germline lookup yields CDR1 MNHEY and CDR2 SMNVEV (reference sequence). V lost 5 bases and J lost 7; bases outside the gene matches: 14. This CDR3 comprises 17 residues. The CDR3 sequence is CASSTDRGQWVRNEQFF. The CDR3 DNA sequence: TGTGCCAGCAGTACAGACAGGGGGCAGTGGGTAAGGAATGAGCAGTTCTTC.

This clonotype has more than one count but fewer than ten. V is TRBV20-1 and J is TRBJ2-1, with D tentatively TRBD1 (7 bases). This CDR3 is built from 14 residues. V lost 3 bases to trimming and J lost 4 bases, with 13 bases between them. Germline V gene lookup returns CDR1 DFQATT and CDR2 SNEGSKA (reference sequence). The DNA of the CDR3 is TGCAGTGCTAGTTTTCCAGGGGGGTACAATGAGCAGTTCTTC. The encoded protein is CSASFPGGYNEQFF.

V gene TRBV20-1 combines with J gene TRBJ2-1; D remains ambiguous. The CDR3 is 15 residues long. Germline lookup yields CDR1 DFQATT and CDR2 SNEGSKA (reference sequence). V lost 5 bases to trimming and J lost 1 base, with 15 bases between them. DNA for the CDR3: TGCAGTGCTCCTCCAAGAGCGAAGTCCTACAATGAGCAGTTCTTC. Translation: CSAPPRAKSYNEQFF.

The table lists this clonotype with many counts. This chain joins TRBV29-1 and TRBJ2-1, with 8 bases that match TRBD2. The CDR3 length is 15 residues. The germline V gene has CDR1 SQVTM and CDR2 ANQGSEA. V shed 3 bases, J shed 4 bases, and the junction held 8 bases outside the gene matches. The CDR3 protein is CSVDLALAGYNEQFF. The CDR3 DNA reads TGCAGCGTTGACCTGGCGCTAGCGGGTTACAATGAGCAGTTCTTC.

The V gene is TRBV15, the J gene TRBJ2-7; D is unclear. Germline V gives CDR1 LNHNV, CDR2 YYDKDF (reference sequence). Trimming cost V 0 bases and J 7 bases, with 7 bases left between them. CDR3 length: 12 amino acids. The DNA of the CDR3 is TGTGCCACCAGCAGAGATAGTTCGGAGCAGTACTTC. Translation gives CATSRDSSEQYF.